This T cell receptor beta chain emerged from a study of OX40 agonist ivuxolimab in advanced cancers. Study context: Treatment of patients was with ivuxolimab, an agonistic anti-OX40 (CD134) antibody. Over 30% of patients had received prior checkpoint inhibitor therapy. Whole-study findings and limits: There was clonal expansion of CD4+ and CD8+ blood T cells by week 6 at 0.1 to 3.0 mg/kg. Expanded clones tended on average to be more numerous among CD8+ T cells than CD4+.

Note on this clone: Antigen unknown.

Trimming removed 5 bases from V and 6 bases from J, with 6 bases in between. Germline V lookup: CDR1 WSHSY, CDR2 SAAADI. The CDR3 consists of 11 residues. The assay was immunoSEQ multiplex PCR, and TCRdb's table has in-frame clones only and misses some. The data contain tens of thousands of clones, 90% of them singletons. The sequences come from CD4+ or CD8+ T cells sorted from blood, collected in a trial of the OX40 agonist ivuxolimab. This receptor was obtained from an adult with an advanced solid tumor such as melanoma, head and neck, liver or kidney cancer. V and J are TRBV10-2 and TRBJ2-3; D is ambiguous. CDR3 loop: CASSSVDTQYF. DNA for the CDR3: TGCGCCAGCAGTAGCGTGGATACGCAGTATTTT.